This T cell receptor beta chain is from a study of early stage breast cancer tumors. Findings of the study overall: Tumor and normal breast were distinguished via blood comparison in about 90% of the 16 patients.

Sampling of the adjacent normal breast tissue occurred 2-4 cm from the tumor. Looked up from germline, CDR1 is LNHDA and CDR2 is SQIVND (reference sequence). V lost 3 bases, J lost 1 base, and 10 bases lay in between. The CDR3 extends over 14 amino acids. With regard to this clone: Its specificity is not known.

Assay: immunoSEQ multiplex PCR; the TCRdb copy retains only in-frame clones and omits some. This sample carries 4,000 to 6,000 clones, roughly 68% of them seen once, and the ten largest clones take about 26%. This sequence joins TRBV19 and TRBJ2-7; D not resolved. The TCR comes from a person between 60 and 69 years old with breast cancer. Sample: normal breast tissue next to the tumor. The CDR3 region has the DNA TGTGCCAGTAGTATCGTGCTACAGTCCTACGAGCAGTACTTC. This encodes CASSIVLQSYEQYF.